The rows below give T cell receptor beta chains drawn from one sample of a study of identical twins. TCRdb fed the 5' RACE reads into MiXCR, producing one record per CDR3 protein. The table records roughly 280,000 distinct CDR3 sequences, just under 9.5% of them present only once. The sample was also linked to a second study, of yellow fever vaccine responses in identical twins.

Sample: CD8+ T cells sorted from blood. The source is a woman under 30 in good health. Each CDR3 is given with its conserved first and last residue. The order of the fields is J gene, clone size, V gene, D gene, CDR3 DNA, CDR3 protein. D genes are given only for firm matches. The listing skips clone size in some rows; elsewhere it reads once, few, many or a size class.

TRBJ1-4 . TRBV6-5 . TGTGCCAGCAGTTACTCCCTGTCCCAGGGAGGAAATGAAAAACTGTTTTTT CASSYSLSQGGNEKLFF
TRBJ2-6 few TRBV20-1 . TGCGCCCTGGGGGGACCCTCTGGGGCCAACGTCCTGACTTTC CALGGPSGANVLTF
TRBJ2-2 . TRBV19 TRBD2 TGTGCCAGTATCAGTAGGCTAGCGGTTAACACCGGGGAGCTGTTTTTT CASISRLAVNTGELFF
TRBJ2-7 many TRBV11-2 . TGTGCCAGCAGCTTAGGTAGCAGGGTCTACGAGCAGTACTTC CASSLGSRVYEQYF
TRBJ2-7 . TRBV5-1 . TGCGCCAGCCACTTGGACGGAACCTACGAGCAGTACTTC CASHLDGTYEQYF
TRBJ2-7 few TRBV29-1 TRBD2 TGCAGCGTTGAGGGGGTGACTAGCGGGGACTCCTACGAGCAGTACTTC CSVEGVTSGDSYEQYF
TRBJ2-7 many TRBV4-1 . TGCGCCAGCAGCCAGATGGGATTCTCCTACGAGCAGTACTTC CASSQMGFSYEQYF
TRBJ2-1 . TRBV12-3/TRBV12-4 . TGTGCCAGCAGTTTCAGGAACAGATACAATGAGCAGTTCTTC CASSFRNRYNEQFF
TRBJ2-3 few TRBV2 . TGTGCCAGCATAGAGAGGGGTGATACGCAGTATTTT CASIERGDTQYF
TRBJ2-7 few TRBV7-9 . TGTGCCAGCAGCTCGGCCCCCGGGAGCGCCTACGAGCAGTACTTC CASSSAPGSAYEQYF
TRBJ2-7 . TRBV4-3 . TGCGCCAGCAGCCAAGATCGAGGGCCATCCTACGAGCAGTACTTC CASSQDRGPSYEQYF
TRBJ2-2 . TRBV12-5 TRBD2 TGTGCTAGTGGCGGGGACTCCACACATAGCGGGAGGGCCGCTACCGGGGAGCTGTTTTTT CASGGDSTHSGRAATGELFF
TRBJ2-1 few TRBV19 . TGTGCCAGTAGTTCCGGGGGCCATGAGCAGTTCTTC CASSSGGHEQFF
TRBJ1-1 . TRBV4-2 . TGTGCCAGCAGCCAAGTAGGGACTAGCGGGGCTTTCTTT CASSQVGTSGAFF
TRBJ2-7 many TRBV4-1 TRBD1 TGCGCCAGCAGCCAAGAAGACAGGGAAGCCTACGAGCAGTACTTC CASSQEDREAYEQYF
TRBJ1-1 . TRBV2 . TGTGCCAGCAGGGTCGTCCCTGAAGCTTTCTTT CASRVVPEAFF
TRBJ2-3 . TRBV14 . TGTGCCAGCAGCCCCTGGACAAGGGGTGGTATGGATACGCAGTATTTT CASSPWTRGGMDTQYF
TRBJ2-7 few TRBV4-3 . TGCGCCAGCAGCCAAGCCCTGGGGTACGAGCAGTACTTC CASSQALGYEQYF
TRBJ2-1 . TRBV4-3 TRBD1 TGCGCCAGCAGCCCTCAGACAGGGAGCAATGAGCAGTTCTTC CASSPQTGSNEQFF
TRBJ2-7 few TRBV29-1 TRBD1 TGCAGCGTGCGACAGGGTCGGGGATCCTACGAGCAGTACTTC CSVRQGRGSYEQYF
TRBJ2-2 many TRBV24-1 . TGTGCCACCAGTGATTTTGTCGGCGGGGAGCTGTTTTTT CATSDFVGGELFF
TRBJ2-1 . TRBV12-3/TRBV12-4 . TGTGCCAGCAGTTTTCTGACCCTTCCACAATACAATGAGCAGTTCTTC CASSFLTLPQYNEQFF
TRBJ1-1 few TRBV10-3 . TGTGCCATCAGTGAGCCGGCAGGAATGAACACTGAAGCTTTCTTT CAISEPAGMNTEAFF